One sample yielded the 3 T cell receptor beta chains listed below, sequenced in a study of T cells after yellow fever vaccination. TCRdb analysed the 5' RACE reads with MiXCR anew, one entry per CDR3 protein. Here the sample spans 450,000 to 650,000 distinct CDR3 sequences, roughly 22% being singletons. The sequencing used PBMCs, collected roughly 20 days after the first yellow fever vaccination. The receptors were sampled from a man younger than 35 who received the YFV17D yellow fever vaccine.

J is TRBJ2-4 and V is TRBV7-9, with D perhaps TRBD1 (6 bases). Germline V gene lookup returns CDR1 SEHNR and CDR2 FQNEAQ (reference sequence). The V end was cut by 2 bases, the J end by 7 bases, with 12 bases between. The CDR3 is 14 amino acids. The CDR3, as DNA: TGTGCCAGCAGCTTAATGGGCCAGGGGAACATTCAGTACTTC. It encodes CASSLMGQGNIQYF.

In this sample, this clonotype turned up a few times. The gene calls are TRBV2 and TRBJ1-1; D call uncertain. Germline V gene lookup returns CDR1 SNHLY and CDR2 FYNNEI. V shed 2 bases and J shed 1 base, with 8 bases lying between them. The CDR3 spans 14 residues. The CDR3 DNA sequence: TGTGCCAGCAGTGAATTCTCCGGGAACACTGAAGCTTTCTTT. Encoded protein: CASSEFSGNTEAFF.

This clonotype was picked up many times. The J gene is TRBJ2-1, the V gene TRBV20-1, with TRBD2 identical over 8 bases. The CDR3 consists of 15 residues. Germline V gene lookup returns CDR1 DFQATT and CDR2 SNEGSKA (reference sequence). V trimming: 7 bases; J trimming: 0 bases; junction bases outside the gene matches: 8. CDR3: CSVRTSPSSYNEQFF. CDR3 DNA: TGCAGTGTCAGGACTAGCCCGAGCTCCTACAATGAGCAGTTCTTC.